A selection of T cell receptor beta chains follows, all from one sample in a study of cytomegalovirus exposure and HLA in healthy donors. Produced via immunoSEQ multiplex PCR; TCRdb's table is partial and in-frame only. Of about 99,000 clones in the sample, more than 75% are singletons; the top ten hold over 9%. Sequenced sample: PBMCs. These TCRs come from a woman under 30 in good health and CMV-seropositive. Each CDR3 is given with its conserved first and last residue. Each record gives: J gene, D gene, clone size, V gene, CDR3 DNA, CDR3 protein. The D gene is left open where the match is weak. Not every row has a clone size; where given, it reads once, few, many or a size class.

j_call: TRBJ2-5; d_call: TRBD2; clone_size: NA; v_call: TRBV19; cdr3_nt: TGTGCCAGTAGTAGGGGGGGAGGAGAGACCCAGTACTTC; cdr3_aa: CASSRGGGETQYF
j_call: TRBJ1-2; d_call: TRBD1; clone_size: NA; v_call: TRBV10-3; cdr3_nt: TGTGCCATCAGTGAGTCTGGGCAGGGGGAATCCTATGGCTACACCTTC; cdr3_aa: CAISESGQGESYGYTF
j_call: TRBJ1-3; d_call: TRBD1; clone_size: NA; v_call: TRBV6-1; cdr3_nt: TGTGCCAGCAGTGCCGCCACAGGGGCTGGAAACACCATATATTTT; cdr3_aa: CASSAATGAGNTIYF
j_call: TRBJ2-1; d_call: TRBD2; clone_size: few; v_call: TRBV5-1; cdr3_nt: TGCGCCAGCAGTGTGGTGGTAGCGGGGGGGCCTGAGGAGTTCTTC; cdr3_aa: CASSVVVAGGPEEFF
j_call: TRBJ2-3; d_call: NA; clone_size: few; v_call: TRBV1; cdr3_nt: TGCACCAGCAACCTCGCAGGGCGAGTCGCAGATACGCAGTATTTT; cdr3_aa: CTSNLAGRVADTQYF
j_call: TRBJ2-1; d_call: TRBD2; clone_size: once; v_call: TRBV7-6; cdr3_nt: TGTGCCAGCAGTTCACTAGCGGGACCACCTTTAAACAACAATGAGCAGTTCTTC; cdr3_aa: CASSSLAGPPLNNNEQFF
j_call: TRBJ2-1; d_call: TRBD2; clone_size: NA; v_call: TRBV5-4; cdr3_nt: TGTGCCAGCTCTAGCGGGAGGGGCTTGGGTCTGTTCTTC; cdr3_aa: CASSSGRGLGLFF
j_call: TRBJ1-1; d_call: NA; clone_size: once; v_call: TRBV4-2; cdr3_nt: TGTGCCAGCAGCCAAGATTTGGGGGCAATTGAAGCTTTCTTT; cdr3_aa: CASSQDLGAIEAFF
j_call: TRBJ1-2; d_call: NA; clone_size: NA; v_call: TRBV6-5; cdr3_nt: TGTGCCAGCAGTTTCGCAGGGCTGGGTGGCTACACCTTC; cdr3_aa: CASSFAGLGGYTF
j_call: TRBJ1-2; d_call: NA; clone_size: few; v_call: TRBV30; cdr3_nt: TGTGCCTGGGATTTCGGGGGGCGCGGCTACACCTTC; cdr3_aa: CAWDFGGRGYTF
j_call: TRBJ2-6; d_call: TRBD1; clone_size: NA; v_call: TRBV10-3; cdr3_nt: TGTGCCATCAGTCGGACAGGAGTGTCTGGGGCCAACGTCCTGACTTTC; cdr3_aa: CAISRTGVSGANVLTF
j_call: TRBJ2-3; d_call: TRBD1; clone_size: NA; v_call: TRBV18; cdr3_nt: TGTGCCAGCTCACCCCGACAGGGGGGGAGCACAGATACGCAGTATTTT; cdr3_aa: CASSPRQGGSTDTQYF
j_call: TRBJ1-2; d_call: NA; clone_size: NA; v_call: TRBV6-5; cdr3_nt: TGTGCCAGCAGCGAACAGGTGGCTTTCGGCGGCTACACCTTC; cdr3_aa: CASSEQVAFGGYTF
j_call: TRBJ1-5; d_call: NA; clone_size: NA; v_call: TRBV19; cdr3_nt: TGTGCCAGTAGTTGGAGGGGAACTAATAGCAATCAGCCCCAGCATTTT; cdr3_aa: CASSWRGTNSNQPQHF
j_call: TRBJ1-4; d_call: TRBD1; clone_size: NA; v_call: TRBV10-3; cdr3_nt: TGTGCCACGACACAGGGGATTGATGAAAAACTGTTTTTT; cdr3_aa: CATTQGIDEKLFF
j_call: TRBJ1-3; d_call: NA; clone_size: NA; v_call: TRBV5-4; cdr3_nt: TGTGCCAGCAGCTTGGCCGGGGAATTACCAGGAAACACCATATATTTT; cdr3_aa: CASSLAGELPGNTIYF
j_call: TRBJ2-7; d_call: NA; clone_size: NA; v_call: TRBV4-3; cdr3_nt: TGCGCCAGCAGCCAAGATAGGGTAGCGACATACGAGCAGTACTTC; cdr3_aa: CASSQDRVATYEQYF